This TCR beta chain was observed in a study of blood T cell repertoires in COVID-19. Study-level information: COVID-19 samples, acute and convalescent, were from the United States, Italy and Spain.

V lost 3 bases to trimming and J lost 8 bases; unmatched junction nucleotides: 12. The germline gives CDR1 DFQATT, CDR2 SNEGSKA (reference sequence). CDR3 length equals 14 residues. Per the study methods: For nucleated cells, counts were estimated from reference gene primer amplification. The data were produced by immunoSEQ multiplex PCR, yet TCRdb's version contains in-frame clones alone and is incomplete. V and J calls and clone size are those listed in that table; D and trimming were worked out from the DNA. Of nearly 95,000 clones listed, about 74% are singletons. The Seattle site enrolled patients during active infection and followed them longitudinally.

This TCR was recovered from a man aged 65 to 85 with COVID-19, enrolled during active disease. The sample was peripheral blood. V usage is TRBV20-1 and J usage is TRBJ1-2; 7 nucleotides match TRBD1. The CDR3 bases are TGCAGTGCTAGTTGGACAGGACAACTGAGGGGCTACACCTTC. Translation gives CSASWTGQLRGYTF.